Listed here is a single TCR beta chain. Its specificity is unknown. The data are from a study of memory CD4+ T cells and cytomegalovirus serostatus. TCRdb keeps only in-frame clones here, not all; method: immunoSEQ multiplex PCR. This table holds tens of thousands of clones, about 70% found once. Germline V gene lookup returns CDR1 MDHEN and CDR2 SYDVKM. The CDR3 is 13 amino acids. V dropped 3 bases and J dropped 7 bases, with 12 bases sitting between them. Single viable CD3+CD4+CD8-CD45RO+ cells were sorted as the memory CD4+ T cells. Serum IgG to CMV pp150, pp28, p38 and p52 defined serostatus. Study-level results: CMV serostatus prediction reached median AUC approximately 0.95, or 0.91 with US-trained model.

The chain links TRBV28 to TRBJ1-2; D call uncertain. This receptor was obtained from an adult in good health and CMV-seropositive. The sequenced sample was memory CD4+ T cells from blood. The CDR3, as DNA: TGTGCCAGCAGTTTTCCTGGTAAAAGTGGCTACACCTTC. Translation gives CASSFPGKSGYTF.